This TCR beta chain was sequenced in a study of T cell changes during pregnancy in multiple sclerosis. The CDR3 is made up of 17 amino acids. Germline V lookup: CDR1 LGHNA, CDR2 YNFKEQ. Germline trimming cut 4 bases from V and 2 bases from J; bases unmatched to any gene: 11. Sequenced by immunoSEQ multiplex PCR; TCRdb stores in-frame clones only, minus some. The sample holds 30,000 to 35,000 clones, approximately 90% seen once. V gene TRBV4-2 combines with J gene TRBJ2-1, with 7 positions matching TRBD1. The source is a female donor with multiple sclerosis, enrolled in a pregnancy study. The sequenced sample was CD8+ T cells from peripheral blood mononuclear cells, obtained before pregnancy. CDR3 coding DNA: TGTGCCAGCAGCCCCTATCCCGACAGGGAAGCCTACAATGAGCAGTTCTTC. This sequence encodes CASSPYPDREAYNEQFF.